This is a list of T cell receptor beta chains from one sample in a study of post-analysis software for immune sequencing data. Using its own MiXCR run on the PCR reads, TCRdb lists one record per CDR3 protein. In the table there are 600,000 to 750,000 distinct CDR3 sequences, 55% to 60% of which are singletons. The source material was blood. These receptors originate from a girl aged 2 to 9 with multiple sclerosis. CDR3s include the opening cysteine and the closing phenylalanine or tryptophan. D genes are given only for firm matches. The size entry is marked missing in some rows and otherwise reads once, few, many or a size class.

>TRBJ2-4|-|TRBD2|TRBV3-1
CASSQSAGTSGALAKNIQYF
TGTGCCAGCAGCCAATCAGCCGGGACTAGCGGAGCACTAGCCAAAAACATTCAGTACTTC
>TRBJ1-1|few|-|TRBV4-1
CASSQLEDRLEAFF
TGCGCCAGCAGCCAACTTGAAGACAGGCTCGAGGCTTTCTTT
>TRBJ1-3|-|-|TRBV29-1
CSVIRAGNTIYF
TGCAGCGTTATCAGGGCTGGAAACACCATATATTTT
>TRBJ2-3|few|TRBD1|TRBV20-1
CSARENDRVSTDTQYF
TGCAGTGCTAGAGAGAACGACAGGGTTAGCACAGATACGCAGTATTTT
>TRBJ2-5|-|-|TRBV12-3/TRBV12-4
CASGTVIGSRRDSETQYF
TGTGCCAGCGGGACCGTAATAGGGAGTCGGAGGGACTCAGAGACCCAGTACTTC
>TRBJ2-1|-|TRBD2|TRBV5-6
CASSLAAMAGRVNEQFF
TGTGCCAGCAGCTTGGCTGCGATGGCAGGGAGGGTCAATGAGCAGTTCTTC
>TRBJ1-5|-|TRBD1|TRBV10-3
CAISERGQINQPQHF
TGTGCCATCAGTGAGAGGGGACAGATTAATCAGCCCCAGCATTTT
>TRBJ2-7|-|TRBD1|TRBV11-1
CASKVGQGAPYEQYF
TGTGCCAGCAAAGTCGGGCAGGGGGCCCCCTACGAGCAGTACTTC
>TRBJ2-7|few|TRBD2|TRBV7-9
CASSMGLAEGDEQYF
TGTGCCAGCAGCATGGGACTAGCGGAGGGAGACGAGCAGTACTTC
>TRBJ2-1|few|-|TRBV4-3
CASSTGLPSYNEQFF
TGCGCCAGCAGTACTGGACTACCTTCCTACAATGAGCAGTTCTTC
>TRBJ2-1|-|TRBD2|TRBV10-1
CASFGTSGVNNEQFF
TGCGCCAGCTTTGGGACTAGCGGGGTTAACAATGAGCAGTTCTTC